This T cell receptor (beta chain) was observed in a study of T cell changes during pregnancy in multiple sclerosis. The CDR3 totals 15 residues. In germline, CDR1 is SGHRS, CDR2 YFSETQ. V was cut by 4 bases and J by 2 bases, with 16 bases left in between. Sequencing was performed with immunoSEQ multiplex PCR; in TCRdb, only in-frame clones are kept and a portion is missing. This table has tens of thousands of clones, roughly nine tenths appearing once. This clone is medium-sized by share. J is TRBJ2-7 and V is TRBV5-1; tentatively, D is TRBD2 (6 bases). Sequencing was performed on peripheral blood, taken in the first trimester of pregnancy. This clonotype was obtained from a female donor in good health, enrolled as a control in a pregnancy study. CDR3 coding DNA: TGCGCCAGCAGCCTCCGGGACTCTACCACCTACGAGCAGTACTTC. Protein product: CASSLRDSTTYEQYF.